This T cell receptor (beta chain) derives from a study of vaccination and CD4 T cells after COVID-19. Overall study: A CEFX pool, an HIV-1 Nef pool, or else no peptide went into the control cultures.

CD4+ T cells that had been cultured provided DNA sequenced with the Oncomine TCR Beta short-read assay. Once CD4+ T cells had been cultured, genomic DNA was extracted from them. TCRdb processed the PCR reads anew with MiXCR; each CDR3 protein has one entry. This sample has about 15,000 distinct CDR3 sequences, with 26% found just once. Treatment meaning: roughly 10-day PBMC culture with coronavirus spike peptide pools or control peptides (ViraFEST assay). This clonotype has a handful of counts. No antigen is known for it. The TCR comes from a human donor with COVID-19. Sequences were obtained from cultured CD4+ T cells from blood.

As DNA, the CDR3 is TGTGCCATCAGTGAGTCTAAGACAGGGGTGAACACTGAAGCTTTCTTT. As protein: CAISESKTGVNTEAFF. The rearrangement joins TRBV10-3 to TRBJ1-1, with 8 nucleotides matching TRBD1. In germline, CDR1 is ENHRY, CDR2 SYGVKD. Trimming took 0 bases from V and 0 from J; bases not matched to a gene: 3. The CDR3 extends over 16 amino acids.